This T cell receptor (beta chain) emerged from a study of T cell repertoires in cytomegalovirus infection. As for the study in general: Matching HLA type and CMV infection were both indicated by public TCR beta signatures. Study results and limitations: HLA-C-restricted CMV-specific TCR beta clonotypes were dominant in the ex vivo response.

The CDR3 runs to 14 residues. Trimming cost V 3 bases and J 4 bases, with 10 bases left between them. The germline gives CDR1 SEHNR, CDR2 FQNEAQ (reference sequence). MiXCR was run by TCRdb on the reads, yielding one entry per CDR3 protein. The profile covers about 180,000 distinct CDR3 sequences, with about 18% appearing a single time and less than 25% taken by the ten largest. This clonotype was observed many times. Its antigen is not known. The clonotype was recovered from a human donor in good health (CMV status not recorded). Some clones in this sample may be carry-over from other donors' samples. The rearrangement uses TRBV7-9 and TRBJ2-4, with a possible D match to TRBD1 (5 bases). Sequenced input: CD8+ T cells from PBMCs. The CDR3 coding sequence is TGTGCCAGCAGCTTGACAGAAGAAAAAAACATTCAGTACTTC. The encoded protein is CASSLTEEKNIQYF.